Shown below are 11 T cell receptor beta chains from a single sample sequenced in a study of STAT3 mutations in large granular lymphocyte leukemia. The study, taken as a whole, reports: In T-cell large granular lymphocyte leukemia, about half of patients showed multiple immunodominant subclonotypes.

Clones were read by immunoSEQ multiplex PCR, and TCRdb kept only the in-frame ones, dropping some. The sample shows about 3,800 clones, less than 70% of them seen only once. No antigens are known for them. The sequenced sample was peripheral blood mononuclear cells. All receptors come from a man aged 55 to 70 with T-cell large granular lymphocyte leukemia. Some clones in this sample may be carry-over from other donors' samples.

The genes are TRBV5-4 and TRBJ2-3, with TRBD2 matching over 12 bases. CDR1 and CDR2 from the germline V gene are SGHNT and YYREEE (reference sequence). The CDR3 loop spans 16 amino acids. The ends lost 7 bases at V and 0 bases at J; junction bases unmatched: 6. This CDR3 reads CASQLAGGMSTDTQYF. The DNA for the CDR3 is TGTGCCAGCCAACTAGCGGGGGGCATGAGCACAGATACGCAGTATTTT.

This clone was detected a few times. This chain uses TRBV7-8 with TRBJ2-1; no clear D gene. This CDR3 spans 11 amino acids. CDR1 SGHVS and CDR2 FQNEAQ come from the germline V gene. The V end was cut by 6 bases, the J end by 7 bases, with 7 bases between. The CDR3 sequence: CASSSRNEQFF. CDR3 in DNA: TGTGCCAGCAGTTCGCGGAATGAGCAGTTCTTC.

The DNA of the CDR3 is TGCGCCAGCAGCCCAGGGACAGGGGTGATCTCCTACGAGCAGTACTTC. Its translation: CASSPGTGVISYEQYF. The chain recombines TRBV5-1 with TRBJ2-7; 10 nucleotides line up with TRBD1. The length of the CDR3 is 16 residues. Germline trimming cut 4 bases from V and 0 bases from J; bases unmatched to any gene: 7. The germline CDR1 and CDR2 sequences are SGHRS and YFSETQ.

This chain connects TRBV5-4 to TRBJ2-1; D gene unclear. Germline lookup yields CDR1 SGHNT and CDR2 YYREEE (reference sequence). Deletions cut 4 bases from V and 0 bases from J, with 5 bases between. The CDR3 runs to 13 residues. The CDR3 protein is CASSASSYNEQFF. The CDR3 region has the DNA TGTGCCAGCAGCGCCAGCTCCTACAATGAGCAGTTCTTC.

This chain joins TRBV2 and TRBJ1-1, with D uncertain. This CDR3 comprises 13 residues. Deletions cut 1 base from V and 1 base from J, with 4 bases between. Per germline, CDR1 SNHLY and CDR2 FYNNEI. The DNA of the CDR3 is TGTGCCAGCAGTGAAGAGGGGAACACTGAAGCTTTCTTT. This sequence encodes CASSEEGNTEAFF.

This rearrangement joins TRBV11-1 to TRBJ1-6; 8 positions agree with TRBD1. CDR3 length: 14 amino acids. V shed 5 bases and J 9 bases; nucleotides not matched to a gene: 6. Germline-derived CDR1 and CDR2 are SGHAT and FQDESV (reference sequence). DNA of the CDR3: TGTGCCAGCAGCCTCCAGGGGGCAAGTTCACCCCTCCACTTT. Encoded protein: CASSLQGASSPLHF.

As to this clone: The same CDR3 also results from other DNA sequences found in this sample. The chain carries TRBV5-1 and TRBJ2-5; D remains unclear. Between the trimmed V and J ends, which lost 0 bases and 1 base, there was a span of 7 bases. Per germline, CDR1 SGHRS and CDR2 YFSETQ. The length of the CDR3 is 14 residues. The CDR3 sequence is CASSLGLPQETQYF. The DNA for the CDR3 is TGCGCCAGCAGCTTGGGACTGCCCCAAGAGACCCAGTACTTC.

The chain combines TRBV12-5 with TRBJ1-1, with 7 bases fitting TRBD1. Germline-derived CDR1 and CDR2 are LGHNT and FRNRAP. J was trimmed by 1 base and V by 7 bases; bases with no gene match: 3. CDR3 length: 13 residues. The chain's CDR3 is CASVGGGNTEAFF. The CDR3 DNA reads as TGTGCTAGTGTAGGGGGCGGGAACACTGAAGCTTTCTTT.

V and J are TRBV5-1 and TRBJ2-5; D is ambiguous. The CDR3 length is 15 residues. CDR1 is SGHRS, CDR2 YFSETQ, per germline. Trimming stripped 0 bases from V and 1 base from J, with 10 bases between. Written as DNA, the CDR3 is TGCGCCAGCAGCTTGGTGCCAGGCACCCAAGAGACCCAGTACTTC. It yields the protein CASSLVPGTQETQYF.

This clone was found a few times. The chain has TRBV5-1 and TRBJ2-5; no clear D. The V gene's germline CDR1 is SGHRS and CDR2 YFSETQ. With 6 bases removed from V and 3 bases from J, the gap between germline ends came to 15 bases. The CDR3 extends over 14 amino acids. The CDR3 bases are TGCGCCAGCAAGTTCGGCAGTTCTAAAGAGACCCAGTACTTC. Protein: CASKFGSSKETQYF.

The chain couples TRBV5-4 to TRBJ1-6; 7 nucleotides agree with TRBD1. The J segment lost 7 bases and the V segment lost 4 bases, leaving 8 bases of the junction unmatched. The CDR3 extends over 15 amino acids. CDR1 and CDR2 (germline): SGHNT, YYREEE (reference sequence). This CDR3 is CASSTRQGRNSPLHF. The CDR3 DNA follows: TGTGCCAGCAGCACCAGACAGGGTCGGAATTCACCCCTCCACTTT.